Listed below are T cell receptor beta chains from one sample, sequenced in a study of regulatory T cells in long-lasting Graves disease. TCRdb ran MiXCR on the multiplex PCR reads and lists one entry per CDR3 protein. The repertoire holds about half a million distinct CDR3 sequences, with about 12% as singletons. The same sample was also studied in work on T cells in Graves' hyperthyroidism and ophthalmopathy.

The sample here was peripheral blood mononuclear cells (PBMCs), taken at new diagnosis, from a patient treated with antithyroid drugs. The receptor set was obtained from a woman between 25 and 40 years old with Graves disease. Both conserved end residues are part of each CDR3. Expanded clones are given a class, and other clones once, few, many or no size at all.

V gene	J gene	clone size	CDR3 protein
TRBV27	TRBJ2-7	many	CASSSRQGFSYEQYF
TRBV20-1	TRBJ2-2	many	CSASPSWNTGELFF
TRBV28	TRBJ2-5	few	CASKTTGTAQETQYF
TRBV20-1	TRBJ2-2	many	CSAWSSNTGELFF
TRBV10-3	TRBJ1-1	many	CAISVGEGTEAFF
TRBV6-1	TRBJ1-6	many	CASSLAGRAGGNSPLHF
TRBV6-1	TRBJ1-3	many	CASSQTDRPGNTIYF
TRBV7-9	TRBJ1-1	many	CASSLDSPWVGTEAFF
TRBV19	TRBJ1-1	few	CASSRKGGRTPTEAFF
TRBV27	TRBJ2-1	many	CASSARYSFRINNEQFF
TRBV10-3	TRBJ2-7	many	CAISDRDDSRQYF
TRBV14	TRBJ1-4	many	CASSHDTIKLFF
TRBV9	TRBJ2-6	.	CASTIGGSGANVLTF
TRBV18	TRBJ2-4	many	CASSPRWASGIAKNIQYF
TRBV5-1	TRBJ2-5	many	CASSLTAGEKTQYF
TRBV2	TRBJ1-5	many	CASSDGGIGNQPQHF
TRBV6-5	TRBJ2-1	few	CASSYGGAGEQFF
TRBV13	TRBJ2-7	.	CASSGGLEQYF
TRBV11-3	TRBJ1-1	many	CASSLRGSDTEAFF
TRBV2	TRBJ1-2	many	CASSRTSQSGDGYTF
TRBV19	TRBJ1-1	few	CASSRDWTEAFF
TRBV6-1	TRBJ2-1	many	CASGRYEQFF
TRBV6-2/TRBV6-3	TRBJ2-7	.	CASRGLATYEQYF
TRBV18	TRBJ2-7	many	CASSPGLATYEQYF
TRBV6-5	TRBJ2-4	few	CASSYSTSGLAKNIQYF
TRBV10-2	TRBJ1-5	many	CASSDQGFNQPQHF
TRBV30	TRBJ2-7	many	CAWRGATYEQYF
TRBV3-1	TRBJ2-7	few	CASSQDLTDSYERYF
TRBV7-9	TRBJ1-2	few	CASSGLTGGAFGYTF
TRBV3-1	TRBJ2-4	many	CASSQTGSLAKNIQYF
TRBV12-3/TRBV12-4	TRBJ1-6	many	CASSADRSASPLHF
TRBV9	TRBJ1-2	many	CASSVGVGGSRYGYTF
TRBV20-1	TRBJ2-3	few	CSAPTPGLDTQYF
TRBV7-9	TRBJ1-1	many	CASSFNSPVTEAFF
TRBV28	TRBJ2-2	many	CASYPLSPGTGELFF
TRBV3-1	TRBJ2-2	many	CASSQAMGTGELFF
TRBV14	TRBJ1-4	many	CASSQRGRGEKLFF
TRBV20-1	TRBJ2-7	many	CSARPRRDRFFYEQYF
TRBV11-2	TRBJ2-7	many	CASSLDSQSEQYF
TRBV5-4	.	few	CASSSRDRLVNEQFF
TRBV6-5	TRBJ1-1	few	CASSWQGIAEAFF
TRBV11-2	TRBJ1-5	many	CASSLDRQGANQPQHF
TRBV11-2	TRBJ1-1	many	CASSFSRLLNTEAFF
TRBV11-2	TRBJ2-7	many	CASSLVDTYEQYF
TRBV11-2	TRBJ1-4	many	CASSVGTVLHEKLFF
TRBV27	TRBJ2-5	many	CASSPGGGRSQETQYF
TRBV12-3/TRBV12-4	TRBJ1-3	many	CASREQLLSGNTIYF
TRBV2	TRBJ2-1	few	CASMAGSYNEQFF
TRBV7-9	TRBJ2-7	many	CASSLVGLVGRRDSYEQYF
TRBV2	TRBJ2-3	many	CASGGDTQYF
TRBV27	TRBJ2-2	many	CAALAVNTGELFF
TRBV11-2	TRBJ1-2	many	CASALAERGGYTF
TRBV12-3/TRBV12-4	TRBJ1-6	many	CASSAMGWGSPLHF
TRBV20-1	TRBJ2-1	few	CSAFLATVDNEQFF